This T cell receptor (beta chain) came from a study of T cells after yellow fever vaccination. This clonotype was seen many times. The CDR3 loop spans 13 amino acids. The ends were cut back, 2 bases at V and 5 bases at J, with 9 bases in the middle. Conversion of TCR transcripts into cDNA relied on 5'RACE template switching, which added a universal primer site and UMIs. Each CDR3 protein is one row after TCRdb ran MiXCR on the 5' RACE reads. The table has about 45,000 distinct CDR3 sequences, 6.8% seen once; the top ten hold roughly 15%. The receptor was isolated from a young man who received the YFV17D yellow fever vaccine. The chain couples TRBV12-3 or TRBV12-4 to TRBJ2-5; D is possibly TRBD1 or TRBD2 (5 bases each). The source was CD8+ T cells not binding an NS4B(214-222) dextramer, sorted from PBMCs, collected 45 days after the yellow fever booster vaccination. The CDR3 spells CASSLSRGETQYF. For the CDR3, the DNA is TGTGCCAGCAGTTTAAGTCGGGGCGAGACCCAGTACTTC.